This TCR beta chain was captured by sequencing in a study of T cell responses to AZD1222 COVID-19 vaccine. Trimming cost V 2 bases and J 1 base; bases outside gene matches: 4. CDR1 and CDR2 from the germline V gene are KGHSH and LQKENI. The CDR3 consists of 15 residues. Profiling relied on immunoSEQ multiplex PCR, and the TCRdb table lists in-frame clones only, not all of them. The sample gives about 45,000 clones, over 80% of which show up once; over 15% is in the top ten. Second-dose schedules of about 4 or about 12 weeks were combined. The study, taken as a whole, reports: Vaccine-associated CD4 TCRs ranged over spike, dominating at 160-218 and 743-854. Repertoire collection took place solely once the T cell response had peaked.

Concerning this clone: Its antigen remains unknown.

This clonotype originated in an adult who received the AZD1222 COVID-19 vaccine. This chain joins TRBV18 and TRBJ2-5; the match to TRBD1 covers 7 bases. The input for sequencing was peripheral blood, taken 28 days after the second AZD1222 dose. CDR3 DNA: TGTGCCAGCTCACCAGGGGGACAGCTCCAAGAGACCCAGTACTTC. Translated: CASSPGGQLQETQYF.